This T cell receptor (beta chain) was identified during a study of T cell responses to AZD1222 COVID-19 vaccine. Study-level results: Repertoire sampling was restricted to post-peak T cell response timepoints. Clonal diversity was possibly underestimated; the donors were predominantly white British and more often female.

Data came from immunoSEQ multiplex PCR; TCRdb stores just in-frame clones and leaves some out. The table shows about 100,000 clones, with around 87% occurring only once. With respect to this clone: The antigen is not known.

The sequence derives from an adult in good health. Sequenced here: peripheral blood, sampled on day 0 of AZD1222 vaccination.

The CDR3 reads CASKAGGNGNQPQHF. CDR3 sequence (DNA): TGTGCCAGCAAGGCAGGGGGCAATGGCAATCAGCCCCAGCATTTT. This rearrangement joins TRBV25-1 to TRBJ1-5; 8 bases are a match to TRBD1. Germline values: CDR1 MGHDK, CDR2 SYGVNS. The CDR3 runs to 15 residues. V lost 7 bases, J lost 2 bases, and 7 bases stayed unmatched.